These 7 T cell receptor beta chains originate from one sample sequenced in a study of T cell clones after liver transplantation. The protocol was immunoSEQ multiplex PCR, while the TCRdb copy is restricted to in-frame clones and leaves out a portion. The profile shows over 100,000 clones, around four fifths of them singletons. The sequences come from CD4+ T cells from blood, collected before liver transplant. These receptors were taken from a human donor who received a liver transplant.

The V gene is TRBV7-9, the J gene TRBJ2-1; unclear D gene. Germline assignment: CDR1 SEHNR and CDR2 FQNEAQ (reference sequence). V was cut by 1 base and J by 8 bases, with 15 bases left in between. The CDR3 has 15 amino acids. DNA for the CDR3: TGTGCCAGCAGCTTAGTAACTCAGCTGGTAGATGAGCAGTTCTTC. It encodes CASSLVTQLVDEQFF.

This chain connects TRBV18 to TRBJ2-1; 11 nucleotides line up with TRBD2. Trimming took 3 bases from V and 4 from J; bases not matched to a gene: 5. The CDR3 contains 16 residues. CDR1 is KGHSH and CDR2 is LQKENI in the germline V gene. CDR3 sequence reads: CASSPTSGTYYNEQFF. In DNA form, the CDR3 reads TGTGCCAGCTCACCGACTAGCGGGACTTATTACAATGAGCAGTTCTTC.

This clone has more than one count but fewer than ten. Here the CDR3 reads CASSERLAGVVDTQYF. In nucleotides, the CDR3 is TGTGCCAGCAGTGAAAGACTAGCGGGGGTGGTAGATACGCAGTATTTT. V gene TRBV6-1 combines with J gene TRBJ2-3, with 12 bases aligning to TRBD2. J lost 5 bases, V lost 2 bases, and 5 bases had no gene match. The CDR3 contains 16 residues. Germline CDR1 and CDR2: MNHNS and SASEGT.

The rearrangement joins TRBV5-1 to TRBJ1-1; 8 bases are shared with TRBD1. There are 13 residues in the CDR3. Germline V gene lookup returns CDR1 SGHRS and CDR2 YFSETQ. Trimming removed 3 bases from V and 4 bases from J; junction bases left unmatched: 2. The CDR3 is CASSSGQGTEAFF. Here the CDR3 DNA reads TGCGCCAGCAGCTCCGGACAGGGCACTGAAGCTTTCTTT.

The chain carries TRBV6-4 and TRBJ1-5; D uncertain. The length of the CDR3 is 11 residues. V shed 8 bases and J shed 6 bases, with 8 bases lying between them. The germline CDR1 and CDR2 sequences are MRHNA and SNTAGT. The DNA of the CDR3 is TGTGCCAGCTCCACGGGTCAGCCCCAGCATTTT. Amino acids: CASSTGQPQHF.

The CDR3 region has the DNA TGTGCCAGCAGTGATAGGAATGAGCAGTTCTTC. Its translation is CASSDRNEQFF. This chain connects TRBV7-6 to TRBJ2-1; D not resolved. The CDR3 extends over 11 amino acids. Germline loops: CDR1 SGHVS, CDR2 FNYEAQ. Trimming shortened V by 6 bases and J by 7 bases, and 7 bases separated the two germline ends.

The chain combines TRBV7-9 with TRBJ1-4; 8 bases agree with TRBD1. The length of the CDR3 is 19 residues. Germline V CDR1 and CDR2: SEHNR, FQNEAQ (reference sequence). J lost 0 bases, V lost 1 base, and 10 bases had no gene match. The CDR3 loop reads CASSLGARGRPATNEKLFF. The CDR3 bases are TGTGCCAGCAGCTTAGGGGCCAGGGGGCGCCCTGCAACTAATGAAAAACTGTTTTTT.